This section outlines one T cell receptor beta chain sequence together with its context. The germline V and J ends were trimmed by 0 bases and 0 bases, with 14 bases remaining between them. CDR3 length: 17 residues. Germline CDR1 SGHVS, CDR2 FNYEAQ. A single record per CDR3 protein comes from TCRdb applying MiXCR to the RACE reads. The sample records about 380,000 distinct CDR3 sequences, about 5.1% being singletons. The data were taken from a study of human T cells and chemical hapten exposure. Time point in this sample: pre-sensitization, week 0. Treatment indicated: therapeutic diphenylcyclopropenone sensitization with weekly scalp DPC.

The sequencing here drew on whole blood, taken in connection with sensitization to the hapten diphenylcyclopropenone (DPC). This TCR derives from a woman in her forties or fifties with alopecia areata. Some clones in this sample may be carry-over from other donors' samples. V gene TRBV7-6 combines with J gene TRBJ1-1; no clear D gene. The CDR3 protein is CASSLAPQEGMNTEAFF. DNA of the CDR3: TGTGCCAGCAGCTTAGCGCCCCAAGAGGGTATGAACACTGAAGCTTTCTTT.